This T cell receptor beta chain was captured in a study of cytomegalovirus exposure and HLA in healthy donors. Study conclusions and caveats: The authors considered a cluster of highly shared sequence variants likely to be a sequencing artifact.

Primers for the PCR totalled 60 Vbeta and 13 Jbeta. The data were produced by immunoSEQ multiplex PCR, yet TCRdb's version contains in-frame clones alone and is incomplete. Among about 43,000 clones listed, 51% were seen once. Trimming stripped 5 bases from V and 9 bases from J, with 20 bases between. The CDR3 is 15 amino acids. Germline V gene sequence: CDR1 SSHAT, CDR2 FNYEAQ (reference sequence). In the case of this clone: What it binds is unknown.

Sequencing was done on a sample of PBMCs. The clonotype comes from a man aged 55 to 70 in good health and CMV-seronegative. This chain links TRBV7-7 with TRBJ2-1, with TRBD2 as a possible D gene (5 bases). CDR3 in DNA: TGTGCCAGCAGCCCTACCGGGCCCTCAAGCGGTGAGCAGTTCTTC. The encoded protein is CASSPTGPSSGEQFF.